This TCR beta chain was recovered during a study of T-cell reconstitution after alpha-beta-depleted transplantation in children. In its sample, this clonotype was seen a few times. As yet, its antigen is unknown. Whole-study findings and limits: Surviving recipient T cells and intrathymic progenitors accounted for some patients' high TCRbeta diversity at day 60. The authors attributed T-cell counts and diversity one year after transplant mostly to newly produced T cells. Reportedly, alpha-beta T cells present about two months post-transplant originated from several hundred expanded clones of graft origin.

With 5 bases removed from V and 2 bases from J, the gap between germline ends came to 13 bases. The CDR3 totals 14 residues. The TCRbeta library incorporated unique molecular identifiers. Using its own MiXCR run on the PCR reads, TCRdb lists one record per CDR3 protein. The repertoire holds fewer than 350,000 distinct CDR3 sequences, with 11% as singletons. This chain connects TRBV12-3 or TRBV12-4 to TRBJ2-7, with a possible D match to TRBD1 (6 bases). The sequences come from peripheral blood, collected 180 days after TCRalphabeta/CD19-depleted stem cell transplant. This TCR was recovered from a male patient between 2 and 10 years old who had a stem cell transplant for chronic granulomatous disease, so the T cells may come from the graft donor. The CDR3 DNA sequence: TGTGCCAGCAGTCAGGGGACGGCCGCCTACGAGCAGTACTTC. Translated, it gives CASSQGTAAYEQYF.